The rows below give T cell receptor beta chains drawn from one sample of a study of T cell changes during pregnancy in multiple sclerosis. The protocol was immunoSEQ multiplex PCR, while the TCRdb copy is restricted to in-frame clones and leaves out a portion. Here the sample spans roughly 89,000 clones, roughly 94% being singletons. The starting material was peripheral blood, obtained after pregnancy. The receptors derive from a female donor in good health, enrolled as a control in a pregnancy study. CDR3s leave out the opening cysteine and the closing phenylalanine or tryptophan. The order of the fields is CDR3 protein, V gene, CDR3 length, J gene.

CDR3: ASKPGLARFHEQF; V: TRBV2; length: 13; J: TRBJ2-1
CDR3: ASSLPRDTTYEQY; V: TRBV28; length: 13; J: TRBJ2-7
CDR3: ASGGVNTGELF; V: TRBV28; length: 11; J: TRBJ2-2
CDR3: ASSSGGRAGNTIY; V: TRBV27; length: 13; J: TRBJ1-3
CDR3: ASSFSGGYT; V: TRBV28; length: 9; J: TRBJ1-2
CDR3: ASSATDSYEQY; V: TRBV6-1; length: 11; J: TRBJ2-7
CDR3: ASSLQRQGSNTEAF; V: TRBV5-4; length: 14; J: TRBJ1-1
CDR3: AIGTGDGETQY; V: TRBV10-3; length: 11; J: TRBJ2-5
CDR3: ATSIDRGGSNQPQH; V: TRBV15; length: 14; J: TRBJ1-5
CDR3: ASSFTRWSYEQY; V: TRBV28; length: 12; J: TRBJ2-7
CDR3: ASSPRTPAYNEQF; V: TRBV19; length: 13; J: TRBJ2-1
CDR3: ASRKAGTVVYGYT; V: TRBV28; length: 13; J: TRBJ1-2
CDR3: ASSRGQGIDGYT; V: TRBV4-1; length: 12; J: TRBJ1-2
CDR3: ASSVSGQGTYEQY; V: TRBV5-1; length: 13; J: TRBJ2-7
CDR3: ASSHYQGVAGNTIY; V: TRBV4-2; length: 14; J: TRBJ1-3
CDR3: ASSWRVRDTQY; V: TRBV4-1; length: 11; J: TRBJ2-3
CDR3: ASSNQGHQETQY; V: TRBV5-1; length: 12; J: TRBJ2-5
CDR3: SVRGTGLTTGELF; V: TRBV29-1; length: 13; J: TRBJ2-2
CDR3: ASSPGQANYGYT; V: TRBV5-5; length: 12; J: TRBJ1-2
CDR3: AWSPGAGANVLT; V: TRBV30; length: 12; J: TRBJ2-6
CDR3: ASALAGWYEQY; V: TRBV28; length: 11; J: TRBJ2-7
CDR3: ASSPSGWFYEQY; V: TRBV27; length: 12; J: TRBJ2-7
CDR3: ASSLLREVGEQY; V: TRBV5-8; length: 12; J: TRBJ2-7
CDR3: SARRDNIQY; V: TRBV20-1; length: 9; J: TRBJ2-4
CDR3: ASSLGGSSYNEQF; V: TRBV5-1; length: 13; J: TRBJ2-1
CDR3: ASSETGNQPQH; V: TRBV5-1; length: 11; J: TRBJ1-5
CDR3: ASSILGSLRTEAF; V: TRBV28; length: 13; J: TRBJ1-1
CDR3: ASSQTGANNEQF; V: TRBV5-1; length: 12; J: TRBJ2-1
CDR3: ASRDARANEQF; V: TRBV25-1; length: 11; J: TRBJ2-1
CDR3: ASSLGGNSGNTIY; V: TRBV28; length: 13; J: TRBJ1-3
CDR3: ASSYSRGQETQY; V: TRBV6-5; length: 12; J: TRBJ2-5
CDR3: ASSRDRGFYNEQF; V: TRBV6-5; length: 13; J: TRBJ2-1
CDR3: ALGAPNTEAF; V: TRBV28; length: 10; J: TRBJ1-1
CDR3: ATSGGLDRGLPSYGYT; V: TRBV15; length: 16; J: TRBJ1-2
CDR3: AISERGSQETQY; V: TRBV10-3; length: 12; J: TRBJ2-5